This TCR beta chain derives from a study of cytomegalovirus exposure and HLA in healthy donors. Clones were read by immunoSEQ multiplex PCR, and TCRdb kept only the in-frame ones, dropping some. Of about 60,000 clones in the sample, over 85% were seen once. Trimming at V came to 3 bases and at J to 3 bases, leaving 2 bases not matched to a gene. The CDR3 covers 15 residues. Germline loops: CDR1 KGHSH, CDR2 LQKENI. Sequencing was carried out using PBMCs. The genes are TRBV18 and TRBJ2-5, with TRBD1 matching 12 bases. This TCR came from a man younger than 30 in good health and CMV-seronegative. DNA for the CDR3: TGTGCCAGCTCACCCGGGACAGGGGGCGAAGAGACCCAGTACTTC. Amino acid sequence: CASSPGTGGEETQYF.